These 20 T cell receptor beta chains share one sample of origin, sequenced in a study of T cell repertoires in cytomegalovirus infection. TCRdb re-called the reads through MiXCR, storing one row per CDR3 protein. The top ten hold around 20% of the sample, which has hundreds of thousands of distinct CDR3 sequences, about 28% seen once. These receptors' antigens are unknown. The starting material was cultured PBMCs, obtained from culture after CMV antigen stimulation. The receptor source for this set is a human donor in good health (CMV status not recorded). Some clones in this sample may be carry-over from other donors' samples.

This clonotype is classed as medium-sized (0.01 to 0.1%). This chain connects TRBV7-9 to TRBJ2-5; a weak D match, TRBD2 (6 bases). Germline V gene data show CDR1 as SEHNR and CDR2 as FQNEAQ (reference sequence). Deletions cut 6 bases from V and 5 bases from J, with 13 bases between. This CDR3 region has 13 residues. The CDR3 sequence: CASRWGGDETQYF. The CDR3 nucleotides are TGTGCCAGCAGATGGGGAGGCGATGAGACCCAGTACTTC.

The chain employs TRBV7-3 and TRBJ2-1; the D gene could be TRBD1 or TRBD2 (6 bases each). CDR1 and CDR2 from the germline V gene are SGHTA and FQGTGA. Trimming took 4 bases from V and 1 from J, leaving 11 bases between them. The CDR3 loop spans 15 amino acids. The CDR3: CASSSTGTSYNEQFF. In DNA, the CDR3 is TGTGCCAGCAGCTCTACAGGGACTTCCTACAATGAGCAGTTCTTC.

The chain is built from TRBV2 and TRBJ2-1; 9 bases agree with TRBD2. The germline CDR1 and CDR2 sequences are SNHLY and FYNNEI. The length of the CDR3 is 15 residues. The V segment lost 6 bases and the J segment 4 bases; nucleotides outside the gene matches: 7. The CDR3: CASRKGAGGYNEQFF. CDR3 DNA sequence: TGTGCCAGCAGGAAGGGAGCGGGAGGATACAATGAGCAGTTCTTC.

This clonotype was picked up many times. The chain uses TRBV7-2 and TRBJ1-5; no definite D call. CDR1 is SGHTA and CDR2 is FQGNSA in the germline V gene. The CDR3 totals 13 residues. With 5 bases removed from V and 2 bases from J, the gap between germline ends came to 7 bases. This CDR3 is CASSPSGNQPQHF. CDR3 DNA: TGTGCCAGCAGCCCCAGTGGCAATCAGCCCCAGCATTTT.

This clonotype was seen more than once but under ten times. The V and J genes are TRBV5-6 and TRBJ1-2, with 7 bases lining up with TRBD1. The CDR3 runs 14 residues. Per germline, CDR1 SGHDT and CDR2 YYEEEE. J gave up 4 bases and V 1 base, and 4 bases lay outside the gene matches. CDR3 sequence reads: CASSLPWTGYGYTF. The CDR3 DNA is TGTGCCAGCAGCTTGCCGTGGACAGGCTATGGCTACACCTTC. The variable domain in full, completed from reference TRBV5-6 and TRBJ1-2, reads DAGVTQSPTHLIKTRGQQVTLRCSPKSGHDTVSWYQQALGQGPQFIFQYYEEEERQRGNFPDRFSGHQFPNYSSELNVNALLLGDSALYLCASSLPWTGYGYTFGSGTRLTVV.

The rearrangement uses TRBV24-1 and TRBJ2-7, with 7 bases aligning to TRBD1. Unmatched junction bases numbered 8, after V lost 4 bases and J lost 0 bases. Per the germline V gene, CDR1 is KGHDR and CDR2 is SFDVKD. CDR3 length: 16 amino acids. CDR3: CATSDPKRTGSYEQYF. The CDR3, as DNA: TGTGCCACCAGTGACCCGAAAAGGACAGGCTCCTACGAGCAGTACTTC.

The V and J genes are TRBV18 and TRBJ1-5, with D possibly TRBD1 on 5 matching bases. The germline V and J ends were trimmed by 3 bases and 2 bases, with 17 bases remaining between them. CDR3 size: 17 residues. Looked up from germline, CDR1 is KGHSH and CDR2 is LQKENI. This CDR3 is CASSPGRKGIGNQPQHF. DNA for the CDR3: TGTGCCAGCTCACCCGGACGGAAGGGGATCGGCAATCAGCCCCAGCATTTT.

This clonotype appeared a few times. The chain employs TRBV7-2 and TRBJ1-1, with D possibly being TRBD1 (5 bases). This CDR3 contains 14 residues. Looked up from germline, CDR1 is SGHTA and CDR2 is FQGNSA. The V gene lost 3 bases and the J gene lost 4 bases, with 12 bases spanning the gap. The CDR3 region is CASSFGTQSTEAFF. For the CDR3, the DNA is TGTGCCAGCAGCTTCGGGACTCAGAGCACTGAAGCTTTCTTT.

This sequence joins TRBV6-1 and TRBJ2-2; no definite D call. CDR3 size: 12 residues. In germline, CDR1 is MNHNS, CDR2 SASEGT. V was clipped by 5 bases and J by 3 bases, with 4 bases between them. CDR3 in DNA: TGTGCCAGCAGTCGTCACACCGGGGAGCTGTTTTTT. It codes for CASSRHTGELFF.

This clonotype has just a few counts. The chain has TRBV25-1 and TRBJ2-7; no firm D call. The CDR3 is 14 amino acids. The germline gives CDR1 MGHDK, CDR2 SYGVNS. Trimming shortened V by 2 bases and J by 6 bases, and 14 bases separated the two germline ends. This CDR3 is CASSEGWVGSEQYF. In DNA form, the CDR3 reads TGTGCCAGCAGTGAAGGTTGGGTAGGGTCCGAGCAGTACTTC.

The gene calls are TRBV20-1 and TRBJ1-3, with D uncertain. This CDR3 region has 16 residues. Trimming shortened V by 3 bases and J by 0 bases, and 15 bases separated the two germline ends. In germline, CDR1 is DFQATT, CDR2 SNEGSKA (reference sequence). CDR3 sequence (DNA): TGCAGTGCTAGGGGCGAGGGTGTCAGCTCTGGAAACACCATATATTTT. Translating it yields CSARGEGVSSGNTIYF.

The V and J genes are TRBV11-2 and TRBJ2-1; 8 bases fit TRBD2. CDR1 SGHAT and CDR2 FQNNGV come from the germline V gene. Trimming removed 0 bases from V and 5 bases from J; junction bases left unmatched: 3. CDR3 length: 15 residues. In DNA, the CDR3 is TGTGCCAGCAGCTTAGAAGCGGGAGCCGACAATGAGCAGTTCTTC. Its translation is CASSLEAGADNEQFF.

The chain carries TRBV15 and TRBJ2-1, with D uncertain. CDR1 LNHNV and CDR2 YYDKDF come from the germline V gene (reference sequence). V gave up 1 base and J gave up 6 bases, with 13 bases separating them. CDR3 size: 15 residues. In DNA form, the CDR3 reads TGTGCCACCAGCAGAGGACGAGGCACTCGCAATGAGCAGTTCTTC. This gives the protein CATSRGRGTRNEQFF.

The rearrangement joins TRBV27 to TRBJ1-5; weak D call: TRBD1 (6 bases). The CDR3 consists of 14 residues. The germline V and J ends were trimmed by 5 bases and 4 bases, with 12 bases remaining between them. The germline gives CDR1 MNHEY, CDR2 SMNVEV (reference sequence). The CDR3: CASSPGARNQPQHF. In DNA form, the CDR3 reads TGTGCCAGCAGTCCAGGGGCTCGGAATCAGCCCCAGCATTTT.

The V call is TRBV2, the J call TRBJ2-2, with D possibly TRBD2 on 5 matching bases. The germline gives CDR1 SNHLY, CDR2 FYNNEI. With 2 bases removed from V and 5 bases from J, the gap between germline ends came to 9 bases. The CDR3 runs to 14 residues. The CDR3 here is CASSEKRATGELFF. In DNA form, the CDR3 reads TGTGCCAGCAGTGAAAAGAGGGCTACCGGGGAGCTGTTTTTT.

On this clonotype: A much bigger clone sits one base away, suggesting this may be a read error. The chain combines TRBV7-2 with TRBJ2-7; perhaps TRBD2 as D (5 bases). The CDR3 totals 15 residues. Germline lookup yields CDR1 SGHTA and CDR2 FQGNSA. CDR3 sequence reads: CVSSLGGRVRYEQYF. CDR3 coding DNA: TGTGTCAGCAGCTTAGGAGGAAGGGTACGCTACGAGCAGTACTTC.

The DNA of the CDR3 is TGTGCCATGAGAGGGGAACAGGGGGGCACTGAAGCTTTCTTT. Protein sequence: CAMRGEQGGTEAFF. This chain uses TRBV10-3 with TRBJ1-1; TRBD1 agrees at 8 bases. This CDR3 is 14 amino acids long. CDR1 and CDR2 (germline): ENHRY, SYGVKD. The trim removed 9 bases at V and 4 bases at J, leaving 10 bases unmatched.

The chain joins TRBV19 to TRBJ1-3; D remains unclear. Germline values: CDR1 LNHDA, CDR2 SQIVND (reference sequence). The CDR3 is 11 amino acids. With 6 bases removed from V and 3 bases from J, the gap between germline ends came to 3 bases. CDR3 loop: CASSVGNTIYF. Here the CDR3 DNA reads TGTGCCAGTAGCGTTGGAAACACCATATATTTT.

The chain couples TRBV6-1 to TRBJ2-5; D possibly uses TRBD1 or TRBD2 (6 bases each). The germline V and J ends were trimmed by 8 bases and 4 bases, with 17 bases remaining between them. Germline-derived CDR1 and CDR2 are MNHNS and SASEGT. CDR3 length: 14 residues. DNA of the CDR3: TGTGCCAGCGGTTTAGGGGGACTGAGAGAGACCCAGTACTTC. Translation: CASGLGGLRETQYF.

The sample holds a few counts of this clonotype. V and J are TRBV11-1 and TRBJ2-7, with 8 bases identical to TRBD1. V gave up 5 bases and J gave up 2 bases; unmatched junction bases: 11. Per germline, CDR1 SGHAT and CDR2 FQDESV (reference sequence). The CDR3 is 16 amino acids. DNA of the CDR3: TGTGCCAGCAGCAACCAAGGGACAGGAACAACCTACGAGCAGTACTTC. As protein: CASSNQGTGTTYEQYF.